The 30 T cell receptor beta chains reported below all come from one sample, sequenced in a study of cytomegalovirus exposure and HLA in healthy donors. PCR primers comprised 60 Vbeta and 13 Jbeta primers. Data came from immunoSEQ multiplex PCR; TCRdb stores just in-frame clones and leaves some out. The table lists hundreds of thousands of clones, just under 70% of them singletons. The source material was PBMCs. The receptors were gathered from a man aged 35-49 years in good health and CMV-seropositive.

V usage is TRBV7-9 and J usage is TRBJ1-5; D perhaps matches TRBD1 (5 bases). The CDR3 has 14 residues. Germline V gives CDR1 SEHNR, CDR2 FQNEAQ (reference sequence). The V and J ends lost 5 bases and 2 bases respectively, with 10 bases between them. The CDR3 sequence is CASSPRGGNQPQHF. For the CDR3, the DNA is TGTGCCAGCAGCCCCCGGGGGGGCAATCAGCCCCAGCATTTT.

This sequence joins TRBV15 and TRBJ2-5; 9 bases map to TRBD1. Germline V lookup: CDR1 LNHNV, CDR2 YYDKDF (reference sequence). The junction had 5 bases not matched to a gene; V was cut back by 7 bases and J by 2 bases. This CDR3 has 14 residues. The CDR3 sequence is CATNPGQGQETQYF. The CDR3 DNA is TGTGCCACCAACCCTGGACAGGGGCAAGAGACCCAGTACTTC.

The rearrangement links TRBV19 to TRBJ2-7; D gene unclear. The CDR3 contains 15 residues. Deletions cut 2 bases from V and 0 bases from J, with 11 bases between. CDR1 LNHDA and CDR2 SQIVND come from the germline V gene (reference sequence). DNA for the CDR3: TGTGCCAGTAGTATAACGGGTACGGCCTCCTACGAGCAGTACTTC. This translates into CASSITGTASYEQYF.

J is TRBJ2-7 and V is TRBV5-4, with 9 bases matching TRBD1. CDR1 is SGHNT and CDR2 is YYREEE in the germline V gene (reference sequence). This CDR3 region has 13 residues. The trim removed 7 bases at V and 0 bases at J, leaving 2 bases unmatched. The chain's CDR3 is CASEDRGSYEQYF. For the CDR3, the DNA is TGTGCCAGCGAGGACAGGGGCTCCTACGAGCAGTACTTC.

The chain's CDR3 is CASTFPQGLLHF. DNA for the CDR3: TGTGCCAGCACCTTCCCACAGGGATTACTCCACTTT. This sequence joins TRBV13 and TRBJ1-6; perhaps TRBD1 as D (6 bases). Germline CDR1 PRHDT, CDR2 FYEKMQ (reference sequence). The CDR3 spans 12 residues. With 7 bases removed from V and 16 bases from J, the gap between germline ends came to 17 bases.

This clone was found a few times. Other DNA sequences of this sample code for an identical CDR3. The chain combines TRBV2 with TRBJ2-2; D possibly corresponds to TRBD1 (6 bases). Looked up from germline, CDR1 is SNHLY and CDR2 is FYNNEI. The V and J ends lost 6 bases and 1 base respectively, with 15 bases between them. The length of the CDR3 is 16 residues. In DNA, the CDR3 is TGTGCCAGCAGGGACCTCGGGACACGGAACACCGGGGAGCTGTTTTTT. This codes for CASRDLGTRNTGELFF.

V usage is TRBV5-6 and J usage is TRBJ1-5, with a weak D call TRBD1 (5 bases). V shed 4 bases and J shed 7 bases, with 12 bases lying between them. CDR3 length: 13 residues. CDR1 and CDR2 (germline): SGHDT, YYEEEE. CDR3 bases: TGTGCCAGCAGCGGGGGGTATCGGCAGCCCCAGCATTTT. This codes for CASSGGYRQPQHF.

This clone was detected only a few times. The chain links TRBV2 to TRBJ2-1, with 13 positions matching TRBD2. V trimming: 8 bases; J trimming: 12 bases; junction bases outside the gene matches: 7. This CDR3 is built from 13 residues. Germline V gene sequence: CDR1 SNHLY, CDR2 FYNNEI. The CDR3 DNA is TGTGCCAGCCAGGGACTAGCGGGGCGACGGCAGTTCTTC. This gives the protein CASQGLAGRRQFF.

This clone occurred a few times. This rearrangement joins TRBV7-9 to TRBJ1-3; D not certain. Trimming removed 6 bases at V and 4 bases at J, with 19 bases between. CDR1 and CDR2 (germline): SEHNR, FQNEAQ (reference sequence). The CDR3 extends over 16 amino acids. This chain's CDR3 is CASSSIGVVGGNTIYF. CDR3 coding DNA: TGTGCCAGCAGTTCCATTGGCGTCGTGGGCGGAAACACCATATATTTT.

This clone came up a few times. V gene TRBV5-1 combines with J gene TRBJ2-7; 8 bases agree with TRBD1. Germline V gene data show CDR1 as SGHRS and CDR2 as YFSETQ. The ends lost 4 bases at V and 3 bases at J; junction bases unmatched: 3. CDR3 size: 13 residues. CDR3 nucleotides: TGCGCCAGCAGCCAGGACAGGGTCTACGAGCAGTACTTC. It codes for CASSQDRVYEQYF.

This clone has just one count. The CDR3 region has the DNA TGCAGCGTTGCCGGGACAGGGTCCTACGAGCAGTACTTC. Encoded protein: CSVAGTGSYEQYF. V and J are TRBV29-1 and TRBJ2-5; 9 bases map to TRBD1. Gene TRBJ2-7 matches the end of the DNA better, so the J call may be wrong. Germline CDR1 reads SQVTM; CDR2 reads ANQGSEA. CDR3 length equals 13 residues.

The chain couples TRBV6-1 to TRBJ2-7; 9 bases map to TRBD1. This CDR3 has 13 amino acids. Germline CDR1 is MNHNS and CDR2 is SASEGT. Trimming took 7 bases from V and 6 from J; bases not matched to a gene: 7. The CDR3, as DNA: TGTGCCAGCACTGACAGGGGGTCTCGCGAGCAGTACTTC. It yields the protein CASTDRGSREQYF.

The rearrangement joins TRBV2 to TRBJ1-4, with 8 bases aligning to TRBD1. This CDR3 has 15 residues. V shed 7 bases, J shed 8 bases, and the junction held 12 bases outside the gene matches. The germline V gene has CDR1 SNHLY and CDR2 FYNNEI. The chain's CDR3 is CASNYRGQEREKLFF. In DNA, the CDR3 is TGTGCCAGCAATTACCGGGGACAGGAAAGAGAAAAACTGTTTTTT.

The V call is TRBV4-3, the J call TRBJ2-7, with D maybe TRBD1 (6 bases). V shed 0 bases and J shed 0 bases, with 12 bases lying between them. This CDR3 comprises 16 residues. Germline CDR1 reads LGHNA; CDR2 reads YSLEER. CDR3 nucleotide sequence: TGCGCCAGCAGCCAAGATTGGGACAAGAGCTCCTACGAGCAGTACTTC. This gives the protein CASSQDWDKSSYEQYF.

The chain joins TRBV5-1 to TRBJ1-6; a possible D gene is TRBD1 (6 bases). Germline V gene sequence: CDR1 SGHRS, CDR2 YFSETQ. The CDR3 is 15 residues long. The CDR3: CATNLGGTENSPLHF. The CDR3 nucleotides read TGCGCTACCAACTTAGGGGGAACGGAAAATTCACCCCTCCACTTT. Complete variable domain (other parts from reference TRBV5-1 and TRBJ1-6): KAGVTQTPRYLIKTRGQQVTLSCSPISGHRSVSWYQQTPGQGLQFLFEYFSETQRNKGNFPGRFSGRQFSNSRSEMNVSTLELGDSALYLCATNLGGTENSPLHFGNGTRLTVT.

This clone was detected a few times. The chain uses TRBV19 and TRBJ2-3; D is perhaps TRBD1 (5 bases). Germline V lookup: CDR1 LNHDA, CDR2 SQIVND (reference sequence). Trimming cost V 8 bases and J 3 bases, with 21 bases left between them. This CDR3 has 16 residues. CDR3 DNA sequence: TGTGCCAGTGGGTCCCGGTGGGGCCTCACGACAGATACGCAGTATTTT. Its translation is CASGSRWGLTTDTQYF. The variable domain in full, completed from reference TRBV19 and TRBJ2-3, reads DGGITQSPKYLFRKEGQNVTLSCEQNLNHDAMYWYRQDPGQGLRLIYYSQIVNDFQKGDIAEGYSVSREKKESFPLTVTSAQKNPTAFYLCASGSRWGLTTDTQYFGPGTRLTVL.

As concerns this clone: This same CDR3 is encoded by further DNA sequences in the sample. The rearrangement joins TRBV19 to TRBJ1-1; no reliable D call. The V gene lost 2 bases and the J gene lost 0 bases, with 7 bases spanning the gap. This CDR3 spans 14 amino acids. Per the germline V gene, CDR1 is LNHDA and CDR2 is SQIVND (reference sequence). The CDR3 DNA reads TGTGCCAGTAGTATACGGGGTCTGAACACTGAAGCTTTCTTT. Encoded protein: CASSIRGLNTEAFF.

This chain links TRBV5-6 with TRBJ1-4; 9 bases match TRBD1. Germline CDR1 and CDR2: SGHDT and YYEEEE. The CDR3 is 17 residues long. Trimming cost V 4 bases and J 6 bases; bases outside gene matches: 13. CDR3 nucleotide sequence: TGTGCCAGCAGCCCCACAGGGGGCGGGCGCCGGGATGAAAAACTGTTTTTT. This sequence encodes CASSPTGGGRRDEKLFF.

V gene TRBV15 combines with J gene TRBJ1-5; 7 positions agree with TRBD1. CDR1 and CDR2 (germline): LNHNV, YYDKDF (reference sequence). The CDR3 is 18 amino acids. The V and J ends lost 0 bases and 0 bases, in that order; junction bases with no gene match: 8. CDR3 amino acids: CATSRDGQALYSNQPQHF. The CDR3 region has the DNA TGTGCCACCAGCAGAGATGGACAGGCCCTCTATAGCAATCAGCCCCAGCATTTT. Full variable domain (missing parts from reference TRBV15 and TRBJ1-5): DAMVIQNPRYQVTQFGKPVTLSCSQTLNHNVMYWYQQKSSQAPKLLFHYYDKDFNNEADTPDNFQSRRPNTSFCFLDIRSPGLGDTAMYLCATSRDGQALYSNQPQHFGDGTRLSIL.

The chain carries TRBV2 and TRBJ2-5; D call uncertain. Germline CDR1 SNHLY, CDR2 FYNNEI. This CDR3 has 14 amino acids. The V and J ends lost 4 bases and 1 base respectively, with 10 bases between them. CDR3 nucleotides: TGTGCCAGCAGTGCAACGGTCGTCCAAGAGACCCAGTACTTC. It encodes CASSATVVQETQYF.

The chain is built from TRBV28 and TRBJ2-1, with TRBD1 matching over 8 bases. V lost 6 bases to trimming and J lost 8 bases; unmatched junction nucleotides: 12. CDR1 is MDHEN and CDR2 is SYDVKM in the germline V gene. This CDR3 has 15 residues. CDR3 DNA: TGTGCCAGCAGCCCGATCGGGACAGGTACCGATGAGCAGTTCTTC. It translates to CASSPIGTGTDEQFF. The full variable domain, rest sourced from reference TRBV28 and TRBJ2-1, is DVKVTQSSRYLVKRTGEKVFLECVQDMDHENMFWYRQDPGLGLRLIYFSYDVKMKEKGDIPEGYSVSREKKERFSLILESASTNQTSMYLCASSPIGTGTDEQFFGPGTRLTVL.

This clone was counted a single time. This chain links TRBV7-9 with TRBJ2-3, with D unresolved. CDR3 length equals 12 residues. Germline loops: CDR1 SEHNR, CDR2 FQNEAQ (reference sequence). Between the trimmed V and J ends, which lost 3 bases and 5 bases, there was a span of 6 bases. The CDR3 region is CASSFSRDTQYF. The DNA of the CDR3 is TGTGCCAGCAGCTTCTCGAGAGATACGCAGTATTTT.

The chain is built from TRBV10-3 and TRBJ2-3; D is perhaps TRBD1 (5 bases). Germline V lookup: CDR1 ENHRY, CDR2 SYGVKD. Trimming pared 0 bases from V and 5 bases from J, leaving 15 bases between. The CDR3 is 16 amino acids. CDR3 residues: CAISESGRQGGDTQYF. DNA for the CDR3: TGTGCCATCAGTGAGTCGGGAAGGCAGGGTGGAGATACGCAGTATTTT.

The V and J genes are TRBV6-6 and TRBJ2-5; TRBD2 agrees at 7 bases. The germline CDR1 and CDR2 sequences are MNHNY and SVGAGI (reference sequence). This CDR3 region has 15 residues. Unmatched junction bases numbered 12, after V lost 6 bases and J lost 5 bases. The CDR3 here is CASSRRASGVETQYF. The CDR3 DNA sequence: TGTGCCAGCAGCCGTCGGGCGAGCGGGGTTGAGACCCAGTACTTC.

The V gene is TRBV7-6, the J gene TRBJ2-5; TRBD1 agrees at 11 bases. The CDR3 runs to 17 residues. In germline, CDR1 is SGHVS, CDR2 FNYEAQ. J gave up 2 bases and V 5 bases, and 10 bases lay outside the gene matches. The CDR3 loop reads CASSPRGGTGGQETQYF. The CDR3 DNA follows: TGTGCCAGCAGCCCAAGGGGGGGGACAGGGGGTCAAGAGACCCAGTACTTC.

The rearrangement joins TRBV5-4 to TRBJ2-2, with D possibly TRBD1 on 6 matching bases. The CDR3 has 16 amino acids. Germline V gene sequence: CDR1 SGHNT, CDR2 YYREEE (reference sequence). Trimming took 4 bases from V and 1 from J, leaving 14 bases between them. The CDR3: CASSQQMTGNTGELFF. The CDR3 DNA sequence: TGTGCCAGCAGCCAACAAATGACAGGGAACACCGGGGAGCTGTTTTTT.

The chain is built from TRBV5-4 and TRBJ2-5; TRBD2 might be the D (7 bases). Germline values: CDR1 SGHNT, CDR2 YYREEE (reference sequence). The CDR3 has 15 residues. V lost 2 bases and J lost 4, with 15 bases in between. The CDR3 coding sequence is TGTGCCAGCAGCTTTGGAGGGGGGGCGGTAGAGACCCAGTACTTC. Translated: CASSFGGGAVETQYF.

Only one count was recorded for this clone. This CDR3 is CASHSSGNTIYF. Written as DNA, the CDR3 is TGTGCCAGCCATAGCTCTGGAAACACCATATATTTT. The rearrangement links TRBV6-5 to TRBJ1-3; D call uncertain. The CDR3 is 12 residues long. From germline, CDR1 is MNHEY and CDR2 SVGAGI. The V end lost 8 bases, the J end lost 0 bases, and 5 bases lay between the germline ends.

The rearrangement joins TRBV6-5 to TRBJ1-4; 7 nucleotides match TRBD1. CDR1 is MNHEY, CDR2 SVGAGI, per germline. The CDR3 sequence is 12 residues long. The V and J ends lost 5 bases and 10 bases, in that order; junction bases with no gene match: 4. The CDR3 loop is CASSVQGGKLFF. DNA for the CDR3: TGTGCCAGCAGTGTCCAGGGGGGAAAACTGTTTTTT.

The chain is built from TRBV9 and TRBJ1-5; no reliable D call. Trimming shortened V by 0 bases and J by 5 bases, and 6 bases separated the two germline ends. The CDR3 is made up of 13 amino acids. Per germline, CDR1 SGDLS and CDR2 YYNGEE. This chain's CDR3 is CASSVGGYQPQHF. CDR3 nucleotide sequence: TGTGCCAGCAGCGTAGGAGGGTATCAGCCCCAGCATTTT.